One and the same sample provided the 3 T cell receptor beta chains below, sequenced in a study of beta chain features in type 1 diabetes. The study reverse transcribed the entire isolated RNA, so it sequenced expressed TCRB transcripts. Generated by immunoSEQ multiplex PCR, the TCRdb table keeps only in-frame clones and is missing some. The table has hundreds of thousands of clones, 15% to 17% seen once. Specimen: naive CD4+ T cells from blood. The source is a man aged 18 to 30 in good health.

The chain couples TRBV28 to TRBJ1-1, with 8 bases fitting TRBD1. Looked up from germline, CDR1 is MDHEN and CDR2 is SYDVKM. Losses at the gene ends were 8 bases for V and 7 bases for J; bases not matched to a gene: 15. This CDR3 has 15 residues. The CDR3 nucleotides read TGTGCCAGCCGACAGCCGACAGGGGCTAAGTTTGAAGCTTTCTTT. As protein: CASRQPTGAKFEAFF.

This chain joins TRBV25-1 and TRBJ2-1; 11 bases are a match to TRBD2. CDR3 size: 16 residues. Germline V gene data show CDR1 as MGHDK and CDR2 as SYGVNS. Trimming cost V 3 bases and J 7 bases; bases outside gene matches: 8. CDR3 region: CASSDPTSGVRNEQFF. CDR3 DNA sequence: TGTGCCAGCAGTGACCCGACTAGCGGGGTCAGGAATGAGCAGTTCTTC.

This clone was found a few times. The gene calls are TRBV30 and TRBJ2-5; D not resolved. Trimming pared 3 bases from V and 4 bases from J, leaving 15 bases between. The CDR3 length is 14 residues. Germline assignment: CDR1 GTSNPN and CDR2 SVGIG (reference sequence). The CDR3 DNA reads TGTGCCTGGAGGGCTATCGGGCCCCCAGAGACCCAGTACTTC. It translates to CAWRAIGPPETQYF.